These T cell receptor beta chains were read from a single sample in a study of siplizumab effects on memory and regulatory T cells. Libraries were prepared by immunoSEQ multiplex PCR; TCRdb keeps only in-frame clonotypes and omits some of them. The sample gives roughly 100,000 clones, more than 85% of which show up once; about 1.1% is in the top ten. The sequencing sample was made of CD4+ T cells sorted from blood. All receptors come from a human donor in good health. CDR3s include the opening cysteine and the closing phenylalanine or tryptophan. Fields, in order: CDR3 protein, CDR3 DNA, D gene, V gene, clone size, J gene. A D gene is named only where the DNA matches it firmly. Expanded clones are given a class, and other clones once, few, many or no size at all.

CDR3: CASSYQGDGYTF
DNA: TGTGCCAGCAGTTACCAGGGGGATGGCTACACCTTC
D: TRBD1
V: TRBV6-6
size: NA
J: TRBJ1-2

CDR3: CASSPKTGGSGETQYF
DNA: TGTGCCAGCAGCCCCAAGACAGGGGGCAGTGGAGAGACCCAGTACTTC
D: TRBD1
V: TRBV7-3
size: NA
J: TRBJ2-5

CDR3: CASSEGQNQPQHF
DNA: TGTGCCAGCAGCGAGGGGCAGAATCAGCCCCAGCATTTT
D: NA
V: TRBV7-3
size: NA
J: TRBJ1-5

CDR3: CASSQTRNTEAFF
DNA: TGTGCCAGCAGCCAAACCAGGAACACTGAAGCTTTCTTT
D: NA
V: TRBV4-2
size: once
J: TRBJ1-1

CDR3: CASSLDRDSYNEQFF
DNA: TGTGCCAGCTCTCTAGACAGGGACTCCTACAATGAGCAGTTCTTC
D: TRBD1
V: TRBV19
size: NA
J: TRBJ2-1

CDR3: CASSIFSGRTNEQFF
DNA: TGTGCCAGTAGTATCTTCAGCGGGAGGACCAATGAGCAGTTCTTC
D: TRBD2
V: TRBV19
size: NA
J: TRBJ2-1

CDR3: CASRGWQGGSTDTQYF
DNA: TGTGCCAGCAGGGGATGGCAGGGGGGCTCCACAGATACGCAGTATTTT
D: NA
V: TRBV28
size: NA
J: TRBJ2-3

CDR3: CASSPGGQGPYEQYF
DNA: TGTGCCAGCAGCCCGGGGGGACAGGGACCCTACGAGCAGTACTTC
D: TRBD1
V: TRBV7-8
size: NA
J: TRBJ2-7

CDR3: CASSPRGETEAFF
DNA: TGTGCCAGCAGCCCCAGGGGGGAGACTGAAGCTTTCTTT
D: TRBD1
V: TRBV7-9
size: NA
J: TRBJ1-1

CDR3: CASRSRLAGGHNEQFF
DNA: TGTGCCAGCAGAAGTCGACTAGCGGGAGGGCACAATGAGCAGTTCTTC
D: TRBD2
V: TRBV27
size: NA
J: TRBJ2-1

CDR3: CASSLEDEQYF
DNA: TGTGCCAGCAGCTTAGAGGACGAGCAGTACTTC
D: NA
V: TRBV7-9
size: NA
J: TRBJ2-7

CDR3: CASSYLSFSNQPQHF
DNA: TGTGCCAGTAGTTATCTCAGCTTTAGCAATCAGCCCCAGCATTTT
D: NA
V: TRBV19
size: NA
J: TRBJ1-5

CDR3: CASSAQGTGELFF
DNA: TGTGCCAGCAGCGCGCAGGGAACCGGGGAGCTGTTTTTT
D: NA
V: TRBV25-1
size: NA
J: TRBJ2-2

CDR3: CASSFQPDTQYF
DNA: TGTGCCAGCAGTTTTCAGCCAGATACGCAGTATTTT
D: NA
V: TRBV2
size: NA
J: TRBJ2-3

CDR3: CASSRVQNGAQHF
DNA: TGTGCCAGCTCCCGAGTTCAGAATGGGGCCCAGCATTTT
D: NA
V: TRBV18
size: NA
J: TRBJ1-5

CDR3: CASRQDLGSYEQYF
DNA: TGTGCCAGCAGGCAGGACCTAGGCTCCTACGAGCAGTACTTC
D: NA
V: TRBV5-4
size: NA
J: TRBJ2-7

CDR3: CASSQERGRRGFTAFF
DNA: TGTGCCAGCAGCCAAGAGCGAGGTCGCAGGGGGTTCACAGCTTTCTTT
D: TRBD1
V: TRBV4-2
size: NA
J: TRBJ1-1

CDR3: CASSFQGAGNTGELFF
DNA: TGCGCCAGCAGCTTCCAGGGGGCGGGGAACACCGGGGAGCTGTTTTTT
D: TRBD1
V: TRBV5-1
size: NA
J: TRBJ2-2

CDR3: CSAVGQGEAFF
DNA: TGCAGTGCCGTAGGACAGGGCGAAGCTTTCTTT
D: TRBD1
V: TRBV20-1
size: NA
J: TRBJ1-1

CDR3: CASSVVGTQYF
DNA: TGTGCCAGTAGCGTAGTGGGGACCCAGTACTTC
D: NA
V: TRBV9
size: NA
J: TRBJ2-5

CDR3: CGAGPRTYEQYF
DNA: TGTGGGGCAGGCCCTCGAACCTACGAGCAGTACTTC
D: NA
V: TRBV15
size: once
J: TRBJ2-7

CDR3: CASSQTRGFWEKLFF
DNA: TGTGCCAGCAGCCAAACCCGGGGCTTTTGGGAAAAACTGTTTTTT
D: NA
V: TRBV14
size: NA
J: TRBJ1-4